The 24 T cell receptor beta chains below come from one sample, sequenced in a study of CD4 and CD8 cells across lung adenocarcinoma regions. TCRdb ran MiXCR on the PCR reads and lists one entry per CDR3 protein. The data contain 5,000 to 8,000 distinct CDR3 sequences, about 45% of them seen just once; the ten biggest clones take up over 15%. The sample comprised CD8+ T cells from the center of a lung tumor. The receptors stem from a female donor with lung adenocarcinoma. The CD4 and CD8 labels of this study may be unreliable.

As regards this clonotype: One end of the junction is discordant with germline, which a read error may explain. The rearrangement joins TRBV6-1 to TRBJ2-1, with 7 bases matching TRBD1. Per the germline V gene, CDR1 is MNHNS and CDR2 is SASEGT. The length of the CDR3 is 16 residues. Written as DNA, the CDR3 is TGTGCCAGCAGGGAAGCTCAGGGGGTCTGCTACAATGAGCAGTTTTTT. This sequence encodes CASREAQGVCYNEQFF.

This clonotype was seen ten or more times. This may be a read error: a much more frequent sequence differs by one nucleotide. The J gene is TRBJ2-1, the V gene TRBV6-1; no reliable D call. Judging by the DNA end, TRBJ2-7 fits better; the J call may be wrong. The V gene's germline CDR1 is MNHNS and CDR2 SASEGT. The CDR3 is 13 amino acids. This chain's CDR3 is CASSEATHNEQYF. The CDR3, as DNA: TGTGCCAGCAGTGAGGCCACCCACAATGAGCAGTACTTC.

J is TRBJ2-7 and V is TRBV6-2 or TRBV6-3; weak D call: TRBD1 (6 bases). The CDR3 consists of 15 residues. V was cut by 6 bases and J by 5 bases, with 20 bases left in between. Germline CDR1 is MNHEY and CDR2 is SVGEGT. CDR3 sequence (DNA): TGTGCCAGCAGCCAGACAGGTGGGTCGTCGGACGAGCAGTACTTC. Residues: CASSQTGGSSDEQYF.

This clonotype has a handful of counts. V usage is TRBV6-1 and J usage is TRBJ2-1, with D possibly matching TRBD1 (6 bases). TRBJ2-5 matches the DNA end more closely, so the J call is doubtful. The CDR3 totals 14 residues. Germline CDR1 reads MNHNS; CDR2 reads SASEGT. The CDR3 region has the DNA TGTGCCAGCAGTCCCCACAGGGACCGGGAGACCCAGTACTTC. Translation gives CASSPHRDRETQYF.

Details on this clonotype: Relative to the germline gene, one junction end is altered; a read error may explain this. The chain employs TRBV6-1 and TRBJ2-3; D is possibly TRBD2 (6 bases). The CDR3 totals 19 residues. Germline CDR1 is MNHNS and CDR2 is SASEGT. The CDR3 DNA reads as TGTGCCAGCAGGTCCGCCCCCTTCGCGGGGCAAGGAGGCAAAAACACTCAGTATTTC. It is translated as CASRSAPFAGQGGKNTQYF.

On this clonotype itself: The germline gene is not matched at one end of the junction; a read error may be the cause. The chain carries TRBV6-1 and TRBJ2-3, with 8 bases identical to TRBD2. Germline CDR1 and CDR2: MNHNS and SASEGT. CDR3 length: 18 amino acids. CDR3 DNA: TGTGCCAGCAGTGAAGTGGGGCGCGGGGGGCGTGACACAGATACCCAGTACTTT. Protein product: CASSEVGRGGRDTDTQYF.

V usage is TRBV12-2 and J usage is TRBJ2-1; TRBD2, the table's D call, lacks a check against the DNA. The DNA end is a closer match to TRBJ2-5, so the J assignment may be wrong. TRBV12-2 counts as a pseudogene. This CDR3 region has 11 residues. CDR3 sequence reads: CAGRAEDTQYF. Here the CDR3 DNA reads TGTGCGGGCCGAGCGGAGGACACCCAGTACTTC.

The CDR3 DNA is TGTGCCAGTGACGGGGGGGGCCGTGACCGAAACACTCAGTTCTTC. As protein: CASDGGGRDRNTQFF. This chain links TRBV19 with TRBJ2-4, with 8 bases aligning to TRBD2. The DNA matches TRBJ2-1 better at its end, which makes the J call doubtful. Germline lookup yields CDR1 LNHDA and CDR2 SQIVND (reference sequence). This CDR3 region has 15 residues.

A note on this clonotype: At one end the junction does not follow the germline gene, possibly because of a read error. V gene TRBV7-6 combines with J gene TRBJ2-3; D is unresolved. Germline V lookup: CDR1 SGHVS, CDR2 FNYEAQ. The CDR3 is 13 amino acids. The CDR3 reads CGRLAVCTDTQYF. The CDR3 bases are TGTGGCCGCCTGGCTGTGTGCACAGATACGCAGTATTTC.

Note on this clonotype: Compared with germline, one end of the junction differs, possibly owing to a read error. This chain links TRBV6-1 with TRBJ2-5; tentatively, D is TRBD2 (7 bases). The CDR3 runs to 15 residues. Germline V gives CDR1 MNHNS, CDR2 SASEGT. The CDR3 region is CASSREGTRQDALNF. The CDR3 nucleotides are TGTGCCAGCAGTAGGGAGGGGACACGGCAAGACGCCCTGAACTTC.

With regard to this clonotype: A junction end diverges from the germline sequence, so it may reflect a read error. The CDR3 coding sequence is TGTGCCAGCAGTGGCGGGGGGGCGGGAGATATTCAGTATTTC. This encodes CASSGGGAGDIQYF. The chain joins TRBV6-1 to TRBJ2-4, with TRBD2 identical over 9 bases. The germline V gene encodes CDR1 MNHNS and CDR2 SASEGT. The CDR3 loop spans 14 amino acids.

J is TRBJ1-1 and V is TRBV9; 7 bases align to TRBD1. The CDR3 sequence is 17 residues long. Germline loops: CDR1 SGDLS, CDR2 YYNGEE. Germline trimming cut 2 bases from V and 0 bases from J; bases unmatched to any gene: 10. CDR3 loop: CASSVDRQLAMNTEAFF. DNA for the CDR3: TGTGCCAGCAGCGTGGACAGGCAGCTCGCAATGAACACTGAAGCTTTCTTT.

A note on this clonotype: A read error may produce the germline difference seen at one junction end. The chain is built from TRBV7-2 and TRBJ2-4; D perhaps matches TRBD2 (6 bases). CDR3 length equals 11 residues. Germline lookup yields CDR1 SGHTA and CDR2 FQGNSA. The CDR3 sequence: CASRAGNTQYF. In nucleotides, the CDR3 is TGCGCCAGCCGTGCGGGGAACACCCAGTACTTC.

This clonotype qualifies as medium-sized (0.01 to 0.1%). The V gene is TRBV12-3 or TRBV12-4, the J gene TRBJ2-4; the D gene is possibly TRBD1 (6 bases). V dropped 1 base and J dropped 8 bases, with 12 bases sitting between them. The CDR3 sequence is 14 residues long. CDR3 region: CASSLGGPGDIQYF. CDR3 in DNA: TGTGCCAGCAGTTTAGGTGGGCCAGGGGACATTCAGTACTTC.

This clonotype was detected a few times. The chain carries TRBV2 and TRBJ2-5; TRBD2 matches at 9 bases. Germline V gene data show CDR1 as SNHLY and CDR2 as FYNNEI. Trimming cost V 3 bases and J 11 bases; bases outside gene matches: 13. The CDR3 contains 15 residues. CDR3: CASSEDSGSWYEQYF. Here the CDR3 DNA reads TGTGCCAGCAGTGAGGATAGCGGGAGTTGGTATGAGCAGTACTTC.

The table lists this clonotype with a few counts. A read error may be the cause here, since a much bigger clone is one base away. V and J are TRBV7-2 and TRBJ2-1; TRBD1 might be the D (6 bases). Germline lookup yields CDR1 SGHTA and CDR2 FQGNSA. The CDR3 loop spans 15 amino acids. V shed 1 base and J shed 10 bases, with 17 bases lying between them. CDR3 region: CASSLVEQGIYEQFF. The CDR3 DNA sequence: TGTGCCAGCAGCTTAGTAGAACAGGGTATCTACGAGCAGTTCTTC.

This clonotype was counted a few times. The V and J genes are TRBV11-2 and TRBJ2-7, with D uncertain. Germline lookup yields CDR1 SGHAT and CDR2 FQNNGV. The CDR3 runs to 12 residues. Trimming shortened V by 2 bases and J by 2 bases, and 4 bases separated the two germline ends. The CDR3 DNA reads TGTGCCAGCAGCTTACCAACCTACGAGCAGTACTTC. It encodes CASSLPTYEQYF.

The rearrangement uses TRBV6-1 and TRBJ2-5; 9 positions match TRBD2. Germline assignment: CDR1 MNHNS and CDR2 SASEGT. CDR3 size: 19 residues. The J segment lost 1 base and the V segment lost 0 bases, leaving 12 bases of the junction unmatched. DNA for the CDR3: TGTGCCAGCAGTGAAGCGGTGGGTAGCGGGGGTCGTGCCCAAGAGACCCAGTACTTC. Encoded protein: CASSEAVGSGGRAQETQYF.

This chain links TRBV27 with TRBJ2-3; 8 bases align to TRBD2. Near its end, the DNA agrees better with TRBJ2-7, so the J call may be wrong. Germline lookup yields CDR1 MNHEY and CDR2 SMNVEV (reference sequence). The CDR3 length is 14 residues. The CDR3 loop reads CAGSGGRDQDTQYF. Here the CDR3 DNA reads TGTGCGGGCAGCGGGGGCCGTGACCAAGATACGCAGTACTTC.

This clonotype appeared a few times. The CDR3 DNA is TGTGCCAGCAGCGTAGCAGCAGGGAAAGGCTATGGCTACACCTTC. This codes for CASSVAAGKGYGYTF. The chain joins TRBV9 to TRBJ1-2, with D possibly being TRBD1 (5 bases). Trimming removed 0 bases at V and 4 bases at J, with 13 bases between. Germline assignment: CDR1 SGDLS and CDR2 YYNGEE. This CDR3 is 15 amino acids long.

This clonotype is labeled medium-sized. V gene TRBV10-3 combines with J gene TRBJ2-3, with unresolved D. Trimming took off 6 bases at V and 1 base at J, with 11 bases between the two ends. Germline CDR1 and CDR2: ENHRY and SYGVKD. This CDR3 has 14 amino acids. In DNA, the CDR3 is TGTGCCATCAGGGGCCGAACAGGCACAGATACGCAGTATTTT. This codes for CAIRGRTGTDTQYF.

By frequency in the sample, this clonotype is medium-sized. The CDR3 nucleotides are TGTGCCAGCTCGACTAGCGAGTCCTACAATGAGCAGTTCTTC. Translating gives CASSTSESYNEQFF. The chain carries TRBV6-5 and TRBJ2-1, with 8 bases fitting TRBD2. Losses at the gene ends were 8 bases for V and 1 base for J; bases not matched to a gene: 4. The germline gives CDR1 MNHEY, CDR2 SVGAGI. CDR3 size: 14 residues.

This clonotype has only a few counts. The V and J genes are TRBV5-1 and TRBJ2-1, with D perhaps TRBD2 (5 bases). The CDR3 has 12 residues. In germline, CDR1 is SGHRS, CDR2 YFSETQ. V lost 5 bases and J lost 10, with 13 bases in between. The CDR3: CASRGEGNEQFF. CDR3 sequence (DNA): TGCGCCAGCAGAGGTGAGGGTAACGAGCAGTTCTTC.

In the case of this clonotype: Compared with germline, one end of the junction differs, possibly owing to a read error. The rearrangement uses TRBV6-5 and TRBJ2-1; tentative D call: TRBD2 (5 bases). Germline loops: CDR1 MNHEY, CDR2 SVGAGI. The CDR3 covers 16 residues. CDR3 coding DNA: TGTGCCAGCAGTTACTCCGGACTCGCCCCCATCGGTGAGCAGTTTTTC. Its protein is CASSYSGLAPIGEQFF.